The 8 T cell receptor beta chains below all came from one sample that was sequenced in a study of blood T cells in healthy people across ages. A second PCR, run for roughly 7 to 12 cycles, used a sample-barcoded 5' primer plus a J-beta primer mix. TCRdb re-analysed the 5' RACE reads in MiXCR, keeping a single row per CDR3 protein. In the table there are hundreds of thousands of distinct CDR3 sequences, 45% to 65% of which are singletons. Sequenced: blood. The source of these receptors is a man aged 55 to 69 in good health.

Points on this clonotype: A read error may be the cause here, since a much bigger clone is one base away. V and J are TRBV20-1 and TRBJ1-5; weak D call: TRBD1 (6 bases). The germline gives CDR1 DFQATT, CDR2 SNEGSKA (reference sequence). Trimming removed 3 bases from V and 4 bases from J, with 13 bases in between. The CDR3 extends over 14 amino acids. The CDR3 DNA follows: TGCAGTGCTAGCGCCGGGACACAGAATCAGCCCCAGCATTTT. Protein product: CSASAGTQNQPQHF.

This chain links TRBV20-1 with TRBJ1-4; D not certain. This CDR3 contains 11 residues. V shed 6 bases and J shed 4 bases, with 6 bases lying between them. Germline CDR1 reads DFQATT; CDR2 reads SNEGSKA (reference sequence). The CDR3 reads CSAESNEKLFF. The CDR3 bases are TGCAGTGCAGAAAGTAATGAAAAACTGTTTTTT.

The V gene is TRBV5-1, the J gene TRBJ1-2, with D perhaps matching TRBD1 (5 bases). Germline assignment: CDR1 SGHRS and CDR2 YFSETQ. V was shortened by 2 bases and J by 8 bases, with 22 bases between the two germline ends. This CDR3 spans 16 amino acids. CDR3 nucleotides: TGCGCCAGCAGCTTCGAGAGGGGCCCCCTTGGGGCGGGCTACACCTTC. Protein sequence: CASSFERGPLGAGYTF.

The chain has TRBV4-2 and TRBJ1-2, with a tentative D call TRBD1 (6 bases). Germline V CDR1 and CDR2: LGHNA, YNFKEQ. Deletions cut 0 bases from V and 0 bases from J, with 8 bases between. The CDR3 length is 15 residues. The CDR3 loop reads CASSQDRGTNYGYTF. In DNA form, the CDR3 reads TGTGCCAGCAGCCAAGATAGGGGGACTAACTATGGCTACACCTTC.

V usage is TRBV20-1 and J usage is TRBJ2-1, with 7 bases fitting TRBD2. CDR3 length: 13 residues. V gave up 3 bases and J gave up 4 bases; unmatched junction bases: 3. Germline values: CDR1 DFQATT, CDR2 SNEGSKA (reference sequence). Here the CDR3 DNA reads TGCAGTGCTAGCGCAGCGGGGTACAATGAGCAGTTCTTC. It encodes CSASAAGYNEQFF.

The chain couples TRBV5-1 to TRBJ1-1; D unresolved. Germline-derived CDR1 and CDR2 are SGHRS and YFSETQ. V was shortened by 0 bases and J by 1 base, with 10 bases between the two germline ends. This CDR3 has 15 residues. The CDR3 region has the DNA TGCGCCAGCAGCTTGGCCGGGCAGTCGAACACTGAAGCTTTCTTT. Its translation: CASSLAGQSNTEAFF.

The chain employs TRBV7-2 and TRBJ2-1; TRBD2 agrees at 9 bases. Germline V lookup: CDR1 SGHTA, CDR2 FQGNSA. V lost 5 bases and J lost 10; bases outside the gene matches: 3. The CDR3 sequence is 12 residues long. The CDR3 DNA is TGTGCCAGCAGCACTCTAGCGGGGGAGCAGTTCTTC. This translates into CASSTLAGEQFF.

V is TRBV4-2 and J is TRBJ2-1, with 8 bases that match TRBD2. The V segment lost 2 bases and the J segment 7 bases; nucleotides outside the gene matches: 13. Germline CDR1 LGHNA, CDR2 YNFKEQ. The CDR3 runs to 17 residues. Here the CDR3 DNA reads TGTGCCAGCAGCCAACCCCCGAGACGGGGGGGCCTGAATGAGCAGTTCTTC. It codes for CASSQPPRRGGLNEQFF.